The 28 T cell receptor beta chains in this list originate from one sample, sequenced in a study of T-cell memory formation after mild COVID-19 (dated by TCRdb to the early 2020s). Library creation used 5' RACE. The run used an Illumina NovaSeq 6000. The public reads were reanalyzed by TCRdb: fastp trimming at Q25, MiXCR alignment, in-frame beta chains only. Rows are unified per CDR3 protein, each entry keeping the most common DNA and genes. This sample has a few hundred thousand distinct CDR3 sequences in its table, and roughly 21% of those were observed once. The leading ten clones occupy roughly an eighth of the sample. Material for sequencing was PBMCs or a T cell subset sorted from them (not recorded which). All receptors come from an adult woman who had mild COVID-19 (a few samples of this study predate the infection). The sample titles of this study are shuffled in the database, so cell type and time point are left out; the donor was told from shared clones.

This chain joins TRBV15 and TRBJ2-3; no reliable D call. This CDR3 has 15 residues. V dropped 5 bases and J dropped 4 bases, with 16 bases sitting between them. Germline assignment: CDR1 LNHNV and CDR2 YYDKDF (reference sequence). The CDR3 nucleotides are TGTGCCACCAGCCCTCGTGGGCCAGGTCCAGATACGCAGTATTTT. Protein product: CATSPRGPGPDTQYF.

This chain connects TRBV7-3 to TRBJ2-1; TRBD2 matches 7 bases. V lost 5 bases, J lost 5 bases, and 6 bases stayed unmatched. Germline CDR1 SGHTA, CDR2 FQGTGA. The CDR3 consists of 14 residues. The CDR3 DNA reads TGTGCCAGCAGCCCCCGGGGGGATAACAATGAGCAGTTCTTC. It yields the protein CASSPRGDNNEQFF.

This clonotype has only a few counts. This sequence joins TRBV9 and TRBJ2-3; D gene uncertain. Germline V gene sequence: CDR1 SGDLS, CDR2 YYNGEE. Between the trimmed V and J ends, which lost 0 bases and 4 bases, there was a span of 3 bases. The CDR3 is made up of 12 amino acids. CDR3 residues: CASSVGSDTQYF. DNA of the CDR3: TGTGCCAGCAGCGTAGGATCAGATACGCAGTATTTT.

The chain uses TRBV4-1 and TRBJ2-1; 10 bases agree with TRBD2. J was trimmed by 1 base and V by 1 base; bases with no gene match: 10. The CDR3 runs to 19 residues. The germline V gene encodes CDR1 MGHRA and CDR2 YSYEKL. The CDR3: CASSQVTASGGSSYNEQFF. The CDR3 DNA sequence: TGCGCCAGCAGCCAAGTAACGGCTAGCGGGGGTTCGTCCTACAATGAGCAGTTCTTC.

This clonotype turned up a few times. V is TRBV24-1 and J is TRBJ2-1; 8 nucleotides agree with TRBD1. CDR3 length: 16 amino acids. V dropped 5 bases and J dropped 3; count of bases not matched to a gene: 8. Looked up from germline, CDR1 is KGHDR and CDR2 is SFDVKD. CDR3 DNA: TGTGCCACCAGTGTCTCCAGAGGACAGGGCTACAATGAGCAGTTCTTC. Amino acid sequence: CATSVSRGQGYNEQFF.

The chain uses TRBV5-1 and TRBJ2-5; 7 positions match TRBD2. This CDR3 spans 14 amino acids. The germline CDR1 and CDR2 sequences are SGHRS and YFSETQ. V dropped 6 bases and J dropped 1; count of bases not matched to a gene: 6. The CDR3 DNA follows: TGCGCCAGCACGGGAGGCCTCCCCCAAGAGACCCAGTACTTC. As protein: CASTGGLPQETQYF.

The V call is TRBV9, the J call TRBJ2-1; 7 nucleotides agree with TRBD1. Germline V gene lookup returns CDR1 SGDLS and CDR2 YYNGEE. There are 16 residues in the CDR3. V shed 3 bases, J shed 0 bases, and the junction held 6 bases outside the gene matches. Here the CDR3 reads CASSGSGGISYNEQFF. DNA of the CDR3: TGTGCCAGCAGCGGGTCAGGGGGTATCTCCTACAATGAGCAGTTCTTC. The complete variable domain, with remaining parts taken from reference TRBV9 and TRBJ2-1, reads DSGVTQTPKHLITATGQRVTLRCSPRSGDLSVYWYQQSLDQGLQFLIQYYNGEERAKGNILERFSAQQFPDLHSELNLSSLELGDSALYFCASSGSGGISYNEQFFGPGTRLTVL.

This clonotype was found a few times. In DNA, the CDR3 is TGTGCCACCAGTCAGTGGCGGGAGGCGCGAGGCACCGGGGAGCTGTTTTTT. Translating gives CATSQWREARGTGELFF. The chain links TRBV24-1 to TRBJ2-2, with 8 bases that match TRBD2. Trimming at V came to 6 bases and at J to 4 bases, leaving 12 bases not matched to a gene. The CDR3 has 17 residues. The germline V gene has CDR1 KGHDR and CDR2 SFDVKD.

This clonotype was counted a few times. This chain links TRBV5-1 with TRBJ2-1, with TRBD2 as a possible D gene (6 bases). Germline CDR1 reads SGHRS; CDR2 reads YFSETQ. This CDR3 has 16 amino acids. Trimming took off 3 bases at V and 0 bases at J, with 13 bases between the two ends. The CDR3 sequence is CASSSNYGGSYNEQFF. In nucleotides, the CDR3 is TGCGCCAGCAGCTCGAACTACGGGGGCTCCTACAATGAGCAGTTCTTC.

The gene calls are TRBV24-1 and TRBJ2-1; D is possibly TRBD1 (7 bases). CDR1 is KGHDR and CDR2 is SFDVKD in the germline V gene. This CDR3 has 16 amino acids. Trimming shortened V by 4 bases and J by 5 bases, and 17 bases separated the two germline ends. Here the CDR3 reads CATSDPRQGGNNEQFF. The CDR3 DNA sequence: TGTGCCACCAGTGACCCTAGACAGGGAGGTAACAATGAGCAGTTCTTC.

The chain employs TRBV11-2 and TRBJ2-3, with D maybe TRBD2 (5 bases). V was pared by 5 bases and J by 1 base, with 16 bases between. The CDR3 extends over 16 amino acids. CDR1 SGHAT and CDR2 FQNNGV come from the germline V gene. CDR3 sequence: CASSPIAQRRTDTQYF. For the CDR3, the DNA is TGTGCCAGCAGCCCCATCGCCCAGCGGCGCACAGATACGCAGTATTTT.

The V call is TRBV20-1, the J call TRBJ2-1, with 13 positions matching TRBD2. The CDR3 covers 16 residues. The J segment lost 9 bases and the V segment lost 1 base, leaving 9 bases of the junction unmatched. The germline V gene has CDR1 DFQATT and CDR2 SNEGSKA (reference sequence). The CDR3 spells CSARVTSGRALGEQFF. In nucleotides, the CDR3 is TGCAGTGCTAGAGTCACTAGCGGGAGGGCCCTCGGTGAGCAGTTCTTC.

In its sample, this clonotype was seen a few times. The chain recombines TRBV18 with TRBJ2-5; no reliable D call. The CDR3 runs to 12 residues. With 1 base removed from V and 5 bases from J, the gap between germline ends came to 5 bases. Germline-derived CDR1 and CDR2 are KGHSH and LQKENI. CDR3 sequence reads: CASSPRAETQYF. The CDR3 bases are TGTGCCAGCTCACCACGTGCGGAGACCCAGTACTTC.

The CDR3 sequence is CSVEGGQGYNTEAFF. The CDR3 region has the DNA TGCAGCGTTGAAGGGGGACAGGGCTATAACACTGAAGCTTTCTTT. This chain uses TRBV29-1 with TRBJ1-1; 9 bases match TRBD1. CDR3 length: 15 residues. Germline CDR1 reads SQVTM; CDR2 reads ANQGSEA. The trim removed 1 base at V and 2 bases at J, leaving 5 bases unmatched.

This clonotype was picked up a small number of times. The chain combines TRBV9 with TRBJ1-4; unclear D gene. Germline CDR1 SGDLS, CDR2 YYNGEE. CDR3 length equals 14 residues. Between the trimmed V and J ends, which lost 0 bases and 2 bases, there was a span of 5 bases. The CDR3 spells CASSVGVTNEKLFF. In DNA, the CDR3 is TGTGCCAGCAGCGTAGGGGTGACTAATGAAAAACTGTTTTTT.

The gene calls are TRBV7-2 and TRBJ1-1, with unresolved D. Germline V gives CDR1 SGHTA, CDR2 FQGNSA. V was cut by 2 bases and J by 4 bases, with 8 bases left in between. The CDR3 is made up of 13 amino acids. As DNA, the CDR3 is TGTGCCAGCAGCTTAAACCCTTCCACTGAAGCTTTCTTT. The encoded protein is CASSLNPSTEAFF.

This clonotype was picked up a small number of times. This chain joins TRBV6-6 and TRBJ2-7, with 10 nucleotides matching TRBD1. The CDR3 consists of 17 residues. The junction had 7 bases not matched to a gene; V was cut back by 2 bases and J by 0 bases. The germline CDR1 and CDR2 sequences are MNHNY and SVGAGI (reference sequence). In DNA form, the CDR3 reads TGTGCCAGCAGTTACCGGGACAGGGGTCCGAGCTCCTACGAGCAGTACTTC. Translated, it gives CASSYRDRGPSSYEQYF.

The V call is TRBV29-1, the J call TRBJ1-1, with D possibly being TRBD1 (6 bases). The CDR3 consists of 14 residues. Trimming stripped 8 bases from V and 6 bases from J, with 22 bases between. CDR1 SQVTM and CDR2 ANQGSEA come from the germline V gene. CDR3 sequence (DNA): TGCAGCTCCCGCAGGGGAACCGTAGGACCTGAAGCTTTCTTT. This codes for CSSRRGTVGPEAFF.

This clonotype showed up just a few times. Written as DNA, the CDR3 is TGTGCCAGCAGTCTCTTAGTAGGGGGAAACGGACGGGAGACCCAGTACTTC. Amino acids: CASSLLVGGNGRETQYF. The V and J genes are TRBV12-3 or TRBV12-4 and TRBJ2-5; perhaps TRBD1 as D (6 bases). The CDR3 contains 17 residues. V was trimmed by 5 bases and J by 5 bases, leaving 24 bases between them.

The V gene is TRBV6-5, the J gene TRBJ2-1, with no clear D. CDR3 length equals 12 residues. V dropped 6 bases and J dropped 7 bases, with 10 bases sitting between them. The germline V gene has CDR1 MNHEY and CDR2 SVGAGI. The CDR3 loop reads CASSRTRNEQFF. CDR3 DNA sequence: TGTGCCAGCAGCCGTACGAGGAATGAGCAGTTCTTC.

The rearrangement links TRBV20-1 to TRBJ2-7; D is ambiguous. CDR1 is DFQATT, CDR2 SNEGSKA, per germline (reference sequence). V lost 3 bases and J 6 bases, leaving 18 bases between the germline ends. The CDR3 runs to 14 residues. In nucleotides, the CDR3 is TGCAGTGCTAGCCCCCTAGTGCAGATCCGCGAGCAGTACTTC. Translated: CSASPLVQIREQYF.

The V and J genes are TRBV7-2 and TRBJ2-3; 10 bases map to TRBD2. Germline CDR1 is SGHTA and CDR2 is FQGNSA. This CDR3 has 18 amino acids. V trimming: 4 bases; J trimming: 2 bases; junction bases outside the gene matches: 12. CDR3 protein: CASSSKGQAGGITDTQYF. CDR3 bases: TGTGCCAGCAGCTCCAAGGGGCAAGCGGGGGGGATCACAGATACGCAGTATTTT.

V and J are TRBV5-5 and TRBJ1-2, with D unresolved. The V gene lost 4 bases and the J gene lost 3 bases, with 10 bases spanning the gap. Germline V gene data show CDR1 as SGHKS and CDR2 as YYEKEE (reference sequence). This CDR3 contains 13 residues. The CDR3 sequence is CASSHNNDYGYTF. Here the CDR3 DNA reads TGTGCCAGCAGCCATAATAACGACTATGGCTACACCTTC.

This clonotype was observed at least ten times. This chain links TRBV7-2 with TRBJ2-7, with TRBD2 identical over 10 bases. Unmatched junction bases numbered 9, after V lost 4 bases and J lost 6 bases. The CDR3 is 15 amino acids. CDR1 and CDR2 (germline): SGHTA, FQGNSA. CDR3 in DNA: TGTGCCAGCAGCTCGAGCGGGAGGGCCCAGGGCGAGCAGTACTTC. As protein: CASSSSGRAQGEQYF.

The chain combines TRBV20-1 with TRBJ2-3, with D possibly TRBD2 on 6 matching bases. V was shortened by 0 bases and J by 3 bases, with 10 bases between the two germline ends. CDR3 length: 14 residues. CDR1 is DFQATT, CDR2 SNEGSKA, per germline (reference sequence). CDR3 bases: TGCAGTGCTAGAGATTTTCGGGAGACAGATACGCAGTATTTT. Its translation is CSARDFRETDTQYF.

This clonotype was seen ten or more times. This rearrangement joins TRBV4-1 to TRBJ1-1; D not certain. Germline CDR1 is MGHRA and CDR2 is YSYEKL. The CDR3 totals 14 residues. V was shortened by 6 bases and J by 1 base, with 12 bases between the two germline ends. The CDR3: CASRTLPGNTEAFF. The CDR3 coding sequence is TGCGCCAGCAGAACCCTCCCGGGGAACACTGAAGCTTTCTTT.

This clonotype has just a few counts. The V and J genes are TRBV7-9 and TRBJ2-3, with 8 bases fitting TRBD1. After removal of 8 bases from V and 1 base from J, the junction contained 5 bases not matched to a gene. Germline V lookup: CDR1 SEHNR, CDR2 FQNEAQ (reference sequence). CDR3 length: 14 amino acids. CDR3 coding DNA: TGTGCCAGCGGGTCGACAGGGGGCACAGATACGCAGTATTTT. Translated: CASGSTGGTDTQYF.

This clonotype has more than one count but fewer than ten. The chain has TRBV20-1 and TRBJ1-1; no firm D call. Germline V CDR1 and CDR2: DFQATT, SNEGSKA (reference sequence). V lost 6 bases to trimming and J lost 0 bases, with 14 bases between them. The CDR3 extends over 14 amino acids. The CDR3 DNA sequence: TGCAGTGCCAGCCTACGGGCTCTGAACACTGAAGCTTTCTTT. It encodes CSASLRALNTEAFF.